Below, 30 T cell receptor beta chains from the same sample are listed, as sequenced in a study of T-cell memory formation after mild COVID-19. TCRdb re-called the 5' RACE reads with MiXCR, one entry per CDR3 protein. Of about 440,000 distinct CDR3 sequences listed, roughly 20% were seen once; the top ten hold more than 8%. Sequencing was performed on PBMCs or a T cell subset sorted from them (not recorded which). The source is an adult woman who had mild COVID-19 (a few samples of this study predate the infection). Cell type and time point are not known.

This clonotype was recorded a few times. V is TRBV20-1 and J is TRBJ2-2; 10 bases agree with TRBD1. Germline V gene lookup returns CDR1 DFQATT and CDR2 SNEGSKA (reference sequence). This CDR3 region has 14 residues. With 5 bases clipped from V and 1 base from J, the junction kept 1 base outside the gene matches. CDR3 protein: CSAGDRGNTGELFF. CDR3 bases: TGCAGTGCTGGGGACAGGGGGAACACCGGGGAGCTGTTTTTT.

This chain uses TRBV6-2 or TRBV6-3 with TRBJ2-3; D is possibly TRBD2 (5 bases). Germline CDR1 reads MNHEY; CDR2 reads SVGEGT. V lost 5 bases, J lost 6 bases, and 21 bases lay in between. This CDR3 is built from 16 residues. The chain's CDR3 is CASSPDGIPIGDTQYF. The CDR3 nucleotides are TGTGCCAGCAGTCCCGACGGGATTCCAATCGGGGATACGCAGTATTTT.

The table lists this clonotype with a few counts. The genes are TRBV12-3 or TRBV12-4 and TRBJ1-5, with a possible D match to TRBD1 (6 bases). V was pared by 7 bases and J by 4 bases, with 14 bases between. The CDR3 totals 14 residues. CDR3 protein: CASTQGSVNQPQHF. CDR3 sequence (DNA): TGTGCCAGCACCCAGGGGAGTGTTAATCAGCCCCAGCATTTT.

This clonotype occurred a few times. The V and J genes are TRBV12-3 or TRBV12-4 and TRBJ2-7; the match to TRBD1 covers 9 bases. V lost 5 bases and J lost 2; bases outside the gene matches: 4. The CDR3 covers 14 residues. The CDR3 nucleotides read TGTGCCAGCAGTGTCCGGACAGGGGCCTACGAGCAGTACTTC. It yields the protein CASSVRTGAYEQYF.

The CDR3 is CASSFIAINYEQYF. CDR3 sequence (DNA): TGCGCCAGCAGCTTTATTGCCATTAACTACGAGCAGTACTTC. The V and J genes are TRBV5-1 and TRBJ2-7; D call uncertain. Trimming left V 2 bases short and J 3 bases short, with 12 bases between. CDR3 length: 14 residues. Germline V gene data show CDR1 as SGHRS and CDR2 as YFSETQ.

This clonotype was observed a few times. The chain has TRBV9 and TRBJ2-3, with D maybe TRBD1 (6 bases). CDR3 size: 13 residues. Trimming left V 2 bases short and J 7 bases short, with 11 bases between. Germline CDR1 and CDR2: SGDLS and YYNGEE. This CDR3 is CASSVEGVNTQYF. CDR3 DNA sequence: TGTGCCAGCAGCGTCGAGGGGGTAAATACGCAGTATTTT.

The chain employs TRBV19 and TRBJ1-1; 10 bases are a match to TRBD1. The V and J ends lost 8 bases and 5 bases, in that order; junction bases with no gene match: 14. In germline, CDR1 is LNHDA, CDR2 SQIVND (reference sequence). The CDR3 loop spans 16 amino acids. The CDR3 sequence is CASAVPGQGSGTEAFF. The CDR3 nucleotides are TGTGCCAGTGCCGTCCCGGGACAGGGGTCGGGGACTGAAGCTTTCTTT. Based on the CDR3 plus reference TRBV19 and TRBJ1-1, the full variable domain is DGGITQSPKYLFRKEGQNVTLSCEQNLNHDAMYWYRQDPGQGLRLIYYSQIVNDFQKGDIAEGYSVSREKKESFPLTVTSAQKNPTAFYLCASAVPGQGSGTEAFFGQGTRLTVV.

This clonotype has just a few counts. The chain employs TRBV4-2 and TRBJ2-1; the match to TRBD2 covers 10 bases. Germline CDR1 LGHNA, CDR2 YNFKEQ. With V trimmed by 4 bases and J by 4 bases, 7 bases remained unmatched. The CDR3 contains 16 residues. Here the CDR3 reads CASSPASGSTYNEQFF. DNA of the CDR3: TGTGCCAGCAGCCCCGCTAGCGGGAGTACTTACAATGAGCAGTTCTTC.

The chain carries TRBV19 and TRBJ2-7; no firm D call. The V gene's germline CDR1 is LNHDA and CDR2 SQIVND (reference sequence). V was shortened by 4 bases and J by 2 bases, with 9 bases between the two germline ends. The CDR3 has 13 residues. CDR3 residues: CASSTGPPYEQYF. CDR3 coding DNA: TGTGCCAGTAGTACAGGTCCGCCCTACGAGCAGTACTTC.

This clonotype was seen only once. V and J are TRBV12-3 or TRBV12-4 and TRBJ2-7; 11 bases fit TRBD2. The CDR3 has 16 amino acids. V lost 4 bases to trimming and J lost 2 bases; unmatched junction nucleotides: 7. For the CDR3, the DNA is TGTGCCAGCAGTTCTTCTAGCGGGGGGACTCCCTACGAGCAGTACTTC. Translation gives CASSSSSGGTPYEQYF.

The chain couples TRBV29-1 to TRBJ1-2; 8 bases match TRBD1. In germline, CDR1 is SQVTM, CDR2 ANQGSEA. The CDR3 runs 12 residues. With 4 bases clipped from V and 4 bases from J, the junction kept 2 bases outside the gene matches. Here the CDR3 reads CSVGTGPYGYTF. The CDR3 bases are TGCAGCGTTGGGACAGGGCCCTATGGCTACACCTTC.

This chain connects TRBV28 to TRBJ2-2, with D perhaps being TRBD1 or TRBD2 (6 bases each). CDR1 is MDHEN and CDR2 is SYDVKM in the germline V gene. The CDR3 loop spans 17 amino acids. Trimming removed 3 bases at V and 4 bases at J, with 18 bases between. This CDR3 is CASSFPYGGAGTGELFF. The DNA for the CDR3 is TGTGCCAGCAGTTTCCCCTACGGGGGCGCAGGCACCGGGGAGCTGTTTTTT. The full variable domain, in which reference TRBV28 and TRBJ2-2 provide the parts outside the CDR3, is DVKVTQSSRYLVKRTGEKVFLECVQDMDHENMFWYRQDPGLGLRLIYFSYDVKMKEKGDIPEGYSVSREKKERFSLILESASTNQTSMYLCASSFPYGGAGTGELFFGEGSRLTVL.

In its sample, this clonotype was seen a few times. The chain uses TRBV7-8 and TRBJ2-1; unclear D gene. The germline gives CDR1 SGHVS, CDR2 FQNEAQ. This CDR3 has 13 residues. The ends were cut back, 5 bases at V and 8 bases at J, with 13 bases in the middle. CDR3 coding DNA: TGTGCCAGCAGCATTAGTCCCCCCCATGAGCAGTTCTTC. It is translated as CASSISPPHEQFF. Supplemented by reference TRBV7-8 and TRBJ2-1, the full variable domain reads GAGVSQSPRYKVAKRGQDVALRCDPISGHVSLFWYQQALGQGPEFLTYFQNEAQLDKSGLPSDRFFAERPEGSVSTLKIQRTQQEDSAVYLCASSISPPHEQFFGPGTRLTVL.

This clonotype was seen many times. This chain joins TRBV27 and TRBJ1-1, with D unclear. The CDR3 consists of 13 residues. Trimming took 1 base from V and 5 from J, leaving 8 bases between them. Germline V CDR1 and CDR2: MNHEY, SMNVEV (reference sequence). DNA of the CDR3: TGTGCCAGCAGTTTATTCGGCGGAACTGAAGCTTTCTTT. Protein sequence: CASSLFGGTEAFF.

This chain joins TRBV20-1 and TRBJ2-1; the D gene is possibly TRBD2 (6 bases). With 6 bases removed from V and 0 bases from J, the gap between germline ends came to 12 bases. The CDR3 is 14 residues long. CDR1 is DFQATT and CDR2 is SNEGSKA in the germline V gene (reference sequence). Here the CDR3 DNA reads TGCAGTGCAAGGACTACTGGCTCCTACAATGAGCAGTTCTTC. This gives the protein CSARTTGSYNEQFF.

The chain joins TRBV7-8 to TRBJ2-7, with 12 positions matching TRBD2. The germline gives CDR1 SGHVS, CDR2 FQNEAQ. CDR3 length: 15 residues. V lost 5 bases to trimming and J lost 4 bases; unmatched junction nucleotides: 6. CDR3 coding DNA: TGTGCCAGCAGCGTTAGACTAGCGGGAGTGTACGAGCAGTACTTC. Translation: CASSVRLAGVYEQYF.

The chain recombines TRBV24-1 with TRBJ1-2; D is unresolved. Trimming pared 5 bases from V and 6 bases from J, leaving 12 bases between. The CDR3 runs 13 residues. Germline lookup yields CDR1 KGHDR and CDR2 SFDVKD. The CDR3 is CATSGARWDGYTF. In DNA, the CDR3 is TGTGCCACCAGTGGGGCACGCTGGGATGGCTACACCTTC.

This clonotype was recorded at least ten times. The CDR3 DNA follows: TGCGCCAGCAGCTTGGATTCGAGTACTGGAAACACCATATATTTT. This gives the protein CASSLDSSTGNTIYF. The gene calls are TRBV5-1 and TRBJ1-3; no definite D call. The CDR3 sequence is 15 residues long. V lost 0 bases, J lost 2 bases, and 9 bases lay in between. Germline lookup yields CDR1 SGHRS and CDR2 YFSETQ.

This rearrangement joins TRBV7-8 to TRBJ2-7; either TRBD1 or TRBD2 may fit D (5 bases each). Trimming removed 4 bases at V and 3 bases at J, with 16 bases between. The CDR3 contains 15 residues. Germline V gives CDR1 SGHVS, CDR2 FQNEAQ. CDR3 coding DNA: TGTGCCAGCAGCTCAGGGATTAGCGCCGTCTACGAGCAGTACTTC. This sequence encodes CASSSGISAVYEQYF.

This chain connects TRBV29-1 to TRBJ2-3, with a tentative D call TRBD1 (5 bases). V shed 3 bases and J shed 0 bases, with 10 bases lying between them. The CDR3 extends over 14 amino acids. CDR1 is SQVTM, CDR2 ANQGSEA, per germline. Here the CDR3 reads CSVDQGYSTDTQYF. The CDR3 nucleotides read TGCAGCGTTGATCAGGGTTATAGCACAGATACGCAGTATTTT.

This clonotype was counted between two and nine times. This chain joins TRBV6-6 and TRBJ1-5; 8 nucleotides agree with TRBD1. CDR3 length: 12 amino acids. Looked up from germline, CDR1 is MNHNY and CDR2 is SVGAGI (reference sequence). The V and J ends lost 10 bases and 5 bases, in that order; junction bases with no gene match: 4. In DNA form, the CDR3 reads TGTGCCACCGTACAGGGGGATCAGCCCCAGCATTTT. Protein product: CATVQGDQPQHF.

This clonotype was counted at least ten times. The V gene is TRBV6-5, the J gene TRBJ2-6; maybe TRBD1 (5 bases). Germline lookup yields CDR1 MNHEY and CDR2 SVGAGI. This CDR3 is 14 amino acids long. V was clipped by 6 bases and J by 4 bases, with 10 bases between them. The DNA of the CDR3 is TGTGCCAGCAGCCTGGGGCAGGGGGCCAACGTCCTGACTTTC. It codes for CASSLGQGANVLTF.

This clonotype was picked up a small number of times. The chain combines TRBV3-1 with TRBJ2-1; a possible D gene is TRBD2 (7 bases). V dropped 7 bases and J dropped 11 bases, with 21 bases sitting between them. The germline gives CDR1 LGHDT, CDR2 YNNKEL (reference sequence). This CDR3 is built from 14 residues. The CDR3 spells CASTLGGASGKQFF. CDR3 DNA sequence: TGTGCCAGCACCCTAGGGGGGGCTAGCGGAAAGCAGTTCTTC.

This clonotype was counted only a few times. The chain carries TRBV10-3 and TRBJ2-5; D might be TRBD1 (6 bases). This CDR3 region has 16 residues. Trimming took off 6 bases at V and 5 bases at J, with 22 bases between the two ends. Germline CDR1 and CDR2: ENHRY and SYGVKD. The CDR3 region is CAIRPDGQWEGETQYF. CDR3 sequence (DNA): TGTGCCATCAGGCCGGATGGACAGTGGGAAGGGGAGACCCAGTACTTC.

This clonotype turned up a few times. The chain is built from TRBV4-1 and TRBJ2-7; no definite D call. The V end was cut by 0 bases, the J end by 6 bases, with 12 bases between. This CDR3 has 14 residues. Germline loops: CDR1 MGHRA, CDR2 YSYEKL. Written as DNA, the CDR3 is TGCGCCAGCAGCCAAGATGGCCTCTCGGGCGAGCAGTACTTC. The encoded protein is CASSQDGLSGEQYF.

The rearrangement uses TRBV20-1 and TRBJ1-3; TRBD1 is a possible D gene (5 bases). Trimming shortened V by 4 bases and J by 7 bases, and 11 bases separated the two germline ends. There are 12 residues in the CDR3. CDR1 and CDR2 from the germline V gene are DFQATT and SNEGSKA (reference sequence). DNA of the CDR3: TGCAGTGCTACAGGGTTGAGGAACACCATATATTTT. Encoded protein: CSATGLRNTIYF.

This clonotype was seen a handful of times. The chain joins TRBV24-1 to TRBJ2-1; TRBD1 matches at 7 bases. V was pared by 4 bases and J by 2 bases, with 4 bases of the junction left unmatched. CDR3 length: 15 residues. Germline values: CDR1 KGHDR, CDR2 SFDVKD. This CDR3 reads CATSDPGTAYNEQFF. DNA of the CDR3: TGTGCCACCAGTGACCCTGGGACAGCCTACAATGAGCAGTTCTTC.

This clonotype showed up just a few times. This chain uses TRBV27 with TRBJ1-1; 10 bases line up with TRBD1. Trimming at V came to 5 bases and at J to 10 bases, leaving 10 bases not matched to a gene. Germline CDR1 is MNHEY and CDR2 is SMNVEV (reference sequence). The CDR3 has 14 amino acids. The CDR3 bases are TGTGCCAGCAGTCCCTCGGGACAGGGGAGGGGAGCTTTCTTT. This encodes CASSPSGQGRGAFF.

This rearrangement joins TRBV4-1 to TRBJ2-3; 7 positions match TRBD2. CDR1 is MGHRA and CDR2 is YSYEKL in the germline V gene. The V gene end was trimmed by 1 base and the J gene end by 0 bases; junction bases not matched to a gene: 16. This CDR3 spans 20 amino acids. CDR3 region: CASSQAGWTGGTPSTDTQYF. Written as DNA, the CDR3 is TGCGCCAGCAGCCAAGCGGGATGGACGGGGGGAACACCTAGCACAGATACGCAGTATTTT.

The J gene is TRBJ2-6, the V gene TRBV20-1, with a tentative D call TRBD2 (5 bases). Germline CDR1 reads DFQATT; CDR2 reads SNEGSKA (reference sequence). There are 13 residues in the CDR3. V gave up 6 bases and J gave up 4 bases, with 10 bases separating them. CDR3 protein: CSAPRRGANVLTF. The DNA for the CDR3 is TGCAGTGCGCCTCGGAGGGGGGCCAACGTCCTGACTTTC.